A selection of T cell receptor beta chains follows, all from one sample in a study of T cell responses to AZD1222 COVID-19 vaccine. Sequencing used immunoSEQ multiplex PCR; TCRdb keeps in-frame clones, though not all of them. The repertoire consists of 100,000 to 150,000 clones, with about 88% occurring once and the leading ten covering approximately 30%. Source: peripheral blood, taken on day 0 of AZD1222 vaccination. The receptors stem from an adult in good health. CDR3s include the opening cysteine and the closing phenylalanine or tryptophan. The D gene is left open where the match is weak. Rows may omit the clone size; those that give it use once, few, many or a size class.

cdr3_nt: TGTGCCAGCAGCCTAGAGGGTGGGGATCAGCCCCAGCATTTT
cdr3_aa: CASSLEGGDQPQHF
d_call: .
v_call: TRBV5-5
j_call: TRBJ1-5
clone_size: .

cdr3_nt: TGTGCCAGCACCTTGACGCAAGCAAGGAACACTGAAGCTTTCTTT
cdr3_aa: CASTLTQARNTEAFF
d_call: .
v_call: TRBV27
j_call: TRBJ1-1
clone_size: .

cdr3_nt: TGTGCCAGCAGCCAAGATTGGGGGGGGAACACCGGGGAGCTGTTTTTT
cdr3_aa: CASSQDWGGNTGELFF
d_call: TRBD2
v_call: TRBV14
j_call: TRBJ2-2
clone_size: .

cdr3_nt: TGTGCCAGCAGCTTATTACAGGGGGCCTATGGCTACACCTTC
cdr3_aa: CASSLLQGAYGYTF
d_call: TRBD1
v_call: TRBV7-9
j_call: TRBJ1-2
clone_size: .

cdr3_nt: TGCGCCAGCAGCTTGGGAGGGTACAGCAATCAGCCCCAGCATTTT
cdr3_aa: CASSLGGYSNQPQHF
d_call: .
v_call: TRBV5-1
j_call: TRBJ1-5
clone_size: .

cdr3_nt: TGTGCCAGCAGCGTAGCTCCCCAGGGGGCTGGAAACACCATATATTTT
cdr3_aa: CASSVAPQGAGNTIYF
d_call: TRBD1
v_call: TRBV9
j_call: TRBJ1-3
clone_size: .

cdr3_nt: TGTGCCAGCAGCGTAGTGGCCGGGAGAGGGGGCGGGGAGCTGTTTTTT
cdr3_aa: CASSVVAGRGGGELFF
d_call: .
v_call: TRBV9
j_call: TRBJ2-2
clone_size: .

cdr3_nt: TGTGCCAGCAGTGACGGACATTCCACCGAGCAGTTCTTC
cdr3_aa: CASSDGHSTEQFF
d_call: .
v_call: TRBV6-1
j_call: TRBJ2-1
clone_size: .

cdr3_nt: TGTGCCAGCAGTTTTGACTCGGAGACCCAGTACTTC
cdr3_aa: CASSFDSETQYF
d_call: .
v_call: TRBV12-3/TRBV12-4
j_call: TRBJ2-5
clone_size: .

cdr3_nt: TGTGCCAGCAGCGCCACCGGGACTAGCGGATCCTACTACAATGAGCAGTTCTTC
cdr3_aa: CASSATGTSGSYYNEQFF
d_call: TRBD2
v_call: TRBV5-8
j_call: TRBJ2-1
clone_size: .

cdr3_nt: TGCAGCGACCACGGTGGGGGTATCGGCTACGAGCAGTACTTC
cdr3_aa: CSDHGGGIGYEQYF
d_call: .
v_call: TRBV29-1
j_call: TRBJ2-7
clone_size: .

cdr3_nt: TGTGCCAGCAGTTTCCTGGACAGCTATGGCTACACCTTC
cdr3_aa: CASSFLDSYGYTF
d_call: .
v_call: TRBV12-3/TRBV12-4
j_call: TRBJ1-2
clone_size: .

cdr3_nt: TGTGCCAGCAGCGAGTGGGAACCCCCCTACGAGCAGTACTTC
cdr3_aa: CASSEWEPPYEQYF
d_call: .
v_call: TRBV6-5
j_call: TRBJ2-7
clone_size: .

cdr3_nt: TGCGCCAGCAGCCAGGGACATCGCAATCAGCCCCAGCATTTT
cdr3_aa: CASSQGHRNQPQHF
d_call: .
v_call: TRBV4-1
j_call: TRBJ1-5
clone_size: .

cdr3_nt: TGTGCCAGCAGCCCGGAGGGAAGGGAGACCCAGTACTTC
cdr3_aa: CASSPEGRETQYF
d_call: .
v_call: TRBV9
j_call: TRBJ2-5
clone_size: .

cdr3_nt: TGCAGCGTTGAAGATGATATAGGGTGGACTGAAGCTTTCTTT
cdr3_aa: CSVEDDIGWTEAFF
d_call: .
v_call: TRBV29-1
j_call: TRBJ1-1
clone_size: .

cdr3_nt: TGTGCCAGCAGCCGTACAGGTGTGTCTAACTATGGCTACACCTTC
cdr3_aa: CASSRTGVSNYGYTF
d_call: .
v_call: TRBV7-9
j_call: TRBJ1-2
clone_size: .

cdr3_nt: TGTGCCAGCAGCCGGGGACTGGCCCCTCGGGATGAGCAGTTCTTC
cdr3_aa: CASSRGLAPRDEQFF
d_call: .
v_call: TRBV14
j_call: TRBJ2-1
clone_size: .

cdr3_nt: TGTGCCAGCAGACAGGGGAGTCAGCCCCAGCATTTT
cdr3_aa: CASRQGSQPQHF
d_call: TRBD1
v_call: TRBV12-3/TRBV12-4
j_call: TRBJ1-5
clone_size: once

cdr3_nt: TGTGCCAGCAACCGTGGGTCGGGGTTGAACTATGGCTACACCTTC
cdr3_aa: CASNRGSGLNYGYTF
d_call: .
v_call: TRBV9
j_call: TRBJ1-2
clone_size: .

cdr3_nt: TGTGCCAGCTCACCCCTGGGACAGAGTAATGAAAAACTGTTTTTT
cdr3_aa: CASSPLGQSNEKLFF
d_call: TRBD1
v_call: TRBV18
j_call: TRBJ1-4
clone_size: .

cdr3_nt: TGCGCCAGCAGCCAAGGACCGACAGGTTGGGACGAGCAGTACTTC
cdr3_aa: CASSQGPTGWDEQYF
d_call: .
v_call: TRBV4-1
j_call: TRBJ2-7
clone_size: .

cdr3_nt: TGTGCCAGCAGTCGGGGGGACAGGACCCCGTTGCAGCATTTT
cdr3_aa: CASSRGDRTPLQHF
d_call: TRBD1
v_call: TRBV28
j_call: TRBJ1-5
clone_size: .

cdr3_nt: TGTGCCAGCAGTGCGGACAGGGGGCGTTACAATGAGCAGTTCTTC
cdr3_aa: CASSADRGRYNEQFF
d_call: TRBD1
v_call: TRBV2
j_call: TRBJ2-1
clone_size: .

cdr3_nt: TGTGCCAGCAGCTTAGCGAGGGACCGCTACACCTTC
cdr3_aa: CASSLARDRYTF
d_call: .
v_call: TRBV7-9
j_call: TRBJ1-2
clone_size: .

cdr3_nt: TGTGCCAGCAGCCCCGGGACTAGCGGGGGGGTGACCCAGTACTTC
cdr3_aa: CASSPGTSGGVTQYF
d_call: TRBD2
v_call: TRBV6-5
j_call: TRBJ2-5
clone_size: .

cdr3_nt: TGTGCCAGCAGCTTGGCCGGGACTAGCGGGAATGAGCAGTTCTTC
cdr3_aa: CASSLAGTSGNEQFF
d_call: TRBD2
v_call: TRBV7-6
j_call: TRBJ2-1
clone_size: .

cdr3_nt: TGTGCCAGCAGCCCGTGGGGGCAGGGCTGGAACACTGAAGCTTTCTTT
cdr3_aa: CASSPWGQGWNTEAFF
d_call: .
v_call: TRBV6-2/TRBV6-3
j_call: TRBJ1-1
clone_size: .

cdr3_nt: TGTGCCAGCAGCCAAGGGGACGGGACTAACTATGGCTACACCTTC
cdr3_aa: CASSQGDGTNYGYTF
d_call: .
v_call: TRBV4-2
j_call: TRBJ1-2
clone_size: .

cdr3_nt: TGTGCCAGCAGTTTAAGACAGTTATATGGCTACACCTTC
cdr3_aa: CASSLRQLYGYTF
d_call: .
v_call: TRBV12-3/TRBV12-4
j_call: TRBJ1-2
clone_size: .

cdr3_nt: TGTGCCAGCAGCCTAAGGGGTAGGGGAAAAGCTTTCTTT
cdr3_aa: CASSLRGRGKAFF
d_call: .
v_call: TRBV7-9
j_call: TRBJ1-1
clone_size: few

cdr3_nt: TGTGCCAGTACCAGTCGGAACCAAGAGACCCAGTACTTC
cdr3_aa: CASTSRNQETQYF
d_call: .
v_call: TRBV19
j_call: TRBJ2-5
clone_size: .

cdr3_nt: TGCAGCGTTGTCCCCGTCTCCTACAATGAGCAGTTCTTC
cdr3_aa: CSVVPVSYNEQFF
d_call: .
v_call: TRBV29-1
j_call: TRBJ2-1
clone_size: .

cdr3_nt: TGTGCCAGCAGGTCTCCAGGGGCTGGTGGAAACACCATATATTTT
cdr3_aa: CASRSPGAGGNTIYF
d_call: .
v_call: TRBV6-5
j_call: TRBJ1-3
clone_size: .

cdr3_nt: TGTGCCAGCAGTGATCAGGGGTCTTCTAGTCAGCCCCAGCATTTT
cdr3_aa: CASSDQGSSSQPQHF
d_call: .
v_call: TRBV6-1
j_call: TRBJ1-5
clone_size: .

cdr3_nt: TGTGCCAGCAGTTACGGGCAGACAAATTCACCCCTCCACTTT
cdr3_aa: CASSYGQTNSPLHF
d_call: .
v_call: TRBV6-5
j_call: TRBJ1-6
clone_size: .

cdr3_nt: TGTGCCAGCAGTTCCCCCGCTTACAGGTCCTACGAGCAGTACTTC
cdr3_aa: CASSSPAYRSYEQYF
d_call: .
v_call: TRBV6-5
j_call: TRBJ2-7
clone_size: .

cdr3_nt: TGTGCCAGCAGTTACTCGAGGCGGGGGGCCGAGCAGTACTTC
cdr3_aa: CASSYSRRGAEQYF
d_call: TRBD2
v_call: TRBV6-5
j_call: TRBJ2-7
clone_size: .

cdr3_nt: TGTGCCAGCAGTCCCAACCGGGCCGGCAACTCACCCCTCCACTTT
cdr3_aa: CASSPNRAGNSPLHF
d_call: .
v_call: TRBV6-5
j_call: TRBJ1-6
clone_size: .

cdr3_nt: TGTGCCAGCAGTTATAGGGAAAGGAACACTGAAGCTTTCTTT
cdr3_aa: CASSYRERNTEAFF
d_call: .
v_call: TRBV6-6
j_call: TRBJ1-1
clone_size: .

cdr3_nt: TGTGCCAGCAGAGGGACAGGGGTCAATCAGCCCCAGCATTTT
cdr3_aa: CASRGTGVNQPQHF
d_call: TRBD1
v_call: TRBV2
j_call: TRBJ1-5
clone_size: .

cdr3_nt: TGTGCCAGCTCACCGGGACAGGGGAACTATGGCTACACCTTC
cdr3_aa: CASSPGQGNYGYTF
d_call: TRBD1
v_call: TRBV18
j_call: TRBJ1-2
clone_size: .